The 15 T cell receptor beta chains below all came from one sample that was sequenced in a study of graft-versus-host responses after intestinal transplantation. No antigens are known for them. Sequencing was performed with immunoSEQ multiplex PCR; in TCRdb, only in-frame clones are kept and a portion is missing. The sample gives some 90,000 clones, over 85% of which show up once; over 0.45% is in the top ten. The sequenced sample was unstimulated CD8+ T cells sorted from spleen or lymph node cells, obtained before intestinal transplant. These receptors were taken from a human donor who received an intestinal transplant.

This chain connects TRBV7-9 to TRBJ2-7; D is perhaps TRBD1 (6 bases). In germline, CDR1 is SEHNR, CDR2 FQNEAQ (reference sequence). This CDR3 is built from 15 residues. V shed 4 bases and J shed 5 bases, with 18 bases lying between them. The CDR3: CASSSPTGTLDEQYF. In nucleotides, the CDR3 is TGTGCCAGCAGCTCGCCGACAGGAACTCTCGACGAGCAGTACTTC.

The genes are TRBV29-1 and TRBJ1-2, with a weak D call TRBD1 (5 bases). CDR3 size: 12 residues. V gave up 6 bases and J gave up 4 bases, with 12 bases separating them. Germline V gene data show CDR1 as SQVTM and CDR2 as ANQGSEA. The CDR3 DNA follows: TGCAGCGTCGCGGGGACTCTCTATGGCTACACCTTC. Protein sequence: CSVAGTLYGYTF.

In regard to this clone: Other nucleotide sequences in the sample specify the same CDR3. The V call is TRBV27, the J call TRBJ1-5, with TRBD1 as a possible D gene (6 bases). CDR1 and CDR2 (germline): MNHEY, SMNVEV (reference sequence). This CDR3 spans 14 amino acids. V was shortened by 3 bases and J by 1 base, with 7 bases between the two germline ends. CDR3 DNA sequence: TGTGCCAGCAGTTTTAGGGGGAGCAATCAGCCCCAGCATTTT. Protein: CASSFRGSNQPQHF.

This clone was observed once. The rearrangement uses TRBV7-9 and TRBJ1-6, with D perhaps matching TRBD1 (6 bases). V was clipped by 8 bases and J by 9 bases, with 20 bases between them. The CDR3 covers 15 residues. Per germline, CDR1 SEHNR and CDR2 FQNEAQ (reference sequence). The CDR3 is CASGGLTVGGSPLHF. The CDR3 bases are TGTGCCAGCGGGGGCCTAACAGTTGGCGGTTCACCCCTCCACTTT.

V usage is TRBV19 and J usage is TRBJ1-2, with no clear D. CDR1 and CDR2 from the germline V gene are LNHDA and SQIVND (reference sequence). The CDR3 spans 11 residues. V lost 5 bases and J 6 bases, leaving 7 bases between the germline ends. The CDR3 sequence is CASSPGDGYTF. CDR3 nucleotide sequence: TGTGCCAGTAGTCCGGGAGATGGCTACACCTTC.

The chain links TRBV4-1 to TRBJ2-2, with D maybe TRBD1 (7 bases). V was cut by 6 bases and J by 0 bases, with 26 bases left in between. Germline lookup yields CDR1 MGHRA and CDR2 YSYEKL. This CDR3 is 20 amino acids long. The CDR3 DNA sequence: TGCGCCAGCAGTCACCCGGGACAGTTATACGGGGGCCCGAACACCGGGGAGCTGTTTTTT. It codes for CASSHPGQLYGGPNTGELFF.

V gene TRBV13 combines with J gene TRBJ1-1, with TRBD1 as a possible D gene (6 bases). CDR1 is PRHDT, CDR2 FYEKMQ, per germline (reference sequence). The CDR3 loop spans 13 amino acids. Trimming left V 8 bases short and J 6 bases short, with 16 bases between. This chain's CDR3 is CASLGQPGAEAFF. The CDR3, as DNA: TGTGCCAGCTTAGGACAGCCAGGCGCTGAAGCTTTCTTT.

The chain joins TRBV10-3 to TRBJ2-7, with D unclear. Per germline, CDR1 ENHRY and CDR2 SYGVKD. This CDR3 comprises 16 residues. Trimming cost V 0 bases and J 5 bases, with 17 bases left between them. CDR3 coding DNA: TGTGCCATCAGTGAGTCGGGCCTTTCAGTAAGGAACGAGCAGTACTTC. As protein: CAISESGLSVRNEQYF.

This chain links TRBV9 with TRBJ2-1; D might be TRBD2 (7 bases). CDR1 and CDR2 from the germline V gene are SGDLS and YYNGEE. This CDR3 has 18 residues. V lost 0 bases to trimming and J lost 8 bases, with 24 bases between them. CDR3 sequence: CASSVEGGGRVSGDEQFF. CDR3 nucleotide sequence: TGTGCCAGCAGCGTAGAGGGGGGGGGCAGGGTGTCGGGCGATGAGCAGTTCTTC.

The chain has TRBV1 and TRBJ2-3; the table's D call, TRBD2, was not checked against the DNA. TRBV1 is annotated as a pseudogene. There are 17 residues in the CDR3. CDR3 sequence (DNA): TGCACCAGCAGCCTACGCAGGGCGGGAGGAACCTCCGATACGCAGTATTTT. It encodes CTSSLRRAGGTSDTQYF.

The rearrangement links TRBV7-9 to TRBJ1-5, with a tentative D call TRBD1 (5 bases). The V end lost 4 bases, the J end lost 9 bases, and 10 bases lay between the germline ends. Germline values: CDR1 SEHNR, CDR2 FQNEAQ (reference sequence). This CDR3 region has 12 residues. The CDR3 here is CASSSQGPPQHF. In DNA form, the CDR3 reads TGTGCCAGCAGCTCGCAGGGTCCGCCCCAGCATTTT.

The gene calls are TRBV27 and TRBJ2-7; perhaps TRBD2 as D (5 bases). CDR3 length equals 14 residues. The germline CDR1 and CDR2 sequences are MNHEY and SMNVEV (reference sequence). V shed 0 bases and J shed 3 bases, with 9 bases lying between them. CDR3 amino acids: CASSLSPGIYEQYF. CDR3 in DNA: TGTGCCAGCAGTTTATCCCCGGGAATCTACGAGCAGTACTTC.

The chain is built from TRBV5-8 and TRBJ1-1, with a tentative D call TRBD1 (5 bases). Between the trimmed V and J ends, which lost 1 base and 1 base, there was a span of 8 bases. Looked up from germline, CDR1 is SGHTS and CDR2 is YDEGEE. The CDR3 has 14 residues. The DNA for the CDR3 is TGTGCCAGCAGCTTGCGGGGGGGGAACACTGAAGCTTTCTTT. This translates into CASSLRGGNTEAFF. The full variable domain, completed using reference TRBV5-8 and TRBJ1-1, is EAGVTQSPTHLIKTRGQQATLRCSPISGHTSVYWYQQALGLGLQFLLWYDEGEERNRGNFPPRFSGRQFPNYSSELNVNALELEDSALYLCASSLRGGNTEAFFGQGTRLTVV.

This clone was seen once. The chain carries TRBV25-1 and TRBJ2-7; 7 nucleotides match TRBD1. The germline V gene encodes CDR1 MGHDK and CDR2 SYGVNS. V was pared by 3 bases and J by 0 bases, with 5 bases of the junction left unmatched. The CDR3 consists of 15 residues. This chain's CDR3 is CASSEGQGVSYEQYF. The CDR3 nucleotides are TGTGCCAGCAGTGAGGGGCAGGGGGTCTCCTACGAGCAGTACTTC.

The J gene is TRBJ1-1, the V gene TRBV6-5; D is uncertain. Germline values: CDR1 MNHEY, CDR2 SVGAGI. Trimming cost V 5 bases and J 1 base, with 8 bases left between them. The CDR3 has 13 residues. The CDR3 here is CASSPQPNTEAFF. The CDR3 nucleotides are TGTGCCAGCAGTCCACAACCGAACACTGAAGCTTTCTTT.